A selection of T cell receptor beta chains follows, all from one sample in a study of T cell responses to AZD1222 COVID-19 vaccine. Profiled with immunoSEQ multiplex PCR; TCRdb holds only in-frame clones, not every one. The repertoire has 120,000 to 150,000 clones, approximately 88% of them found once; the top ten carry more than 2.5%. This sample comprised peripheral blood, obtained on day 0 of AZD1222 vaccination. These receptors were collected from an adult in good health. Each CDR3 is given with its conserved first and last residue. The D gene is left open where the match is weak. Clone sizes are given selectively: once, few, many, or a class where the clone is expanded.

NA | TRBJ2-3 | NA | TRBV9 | CASSVGGEDTQYF | TGTGCCAGCAGCGTAGGCGGCGAAGATACGCAGTATTTT
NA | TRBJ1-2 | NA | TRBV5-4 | CASSPLQVRAGYTF | TGTGCCAGCAGCCCCCTCCAAGTTCGGGCTGGCTACACCTTC
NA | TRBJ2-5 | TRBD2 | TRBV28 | CASSFSSGGQETQYF | TGTGCCAGCAGTTTCTCTAGCGGGGGCCAAGAGACCCAGTACTTC
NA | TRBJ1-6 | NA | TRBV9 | CASSVAPDSPLHF | TGTGCCAGCAGCGTAGCCCCCGATTCACCCCTCCACTTT
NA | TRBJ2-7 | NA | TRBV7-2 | CASSLGGGVTYEQYF | TGTGCCAGCAGCTTAGGGGGGGGCGTTACCTACGAGCAGTACTTC
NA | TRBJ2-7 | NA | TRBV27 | CASSPSDSSYEQYF | TGTGCCAGCAGTCCATCGGACAGCTCCTACGAGCAGTACTTC
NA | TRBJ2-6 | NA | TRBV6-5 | CASSYGPVSGANVLTF | TGTGCCAGCAGTTACGGGCCGGTCTCTGGGGCCAACGTCCTGACTTTC
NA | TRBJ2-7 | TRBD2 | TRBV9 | CASSVTGSGRAYEQYF | TGTGCCAGCAGCGTAACCGGTAGCGGGAGGGCGTACGAGCAGTACTTC
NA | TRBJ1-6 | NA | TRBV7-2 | CASSLGGGYNSPLHF | TGTGCCAGCAGCTTAGGGGGGGGGTATAATTCACCCCTCCACTTT
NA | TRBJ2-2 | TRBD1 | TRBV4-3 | CASSQDYTSDRVNTGELFF | TGCGCCAGCAGCCAAGATTACACCTCGGACAGGGTGAACACCGGGGAGCTGTTTTTT
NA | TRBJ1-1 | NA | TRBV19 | CASKGVRNTEAFF | TGTGCCAGTAAGGGGGTCAGGAACACTGAAGCTTTCTTT
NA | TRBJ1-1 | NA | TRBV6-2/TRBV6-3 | CASSYDGDTEAFF | TGTGCCAGCAGTTACGATGGGGACACTGAAGCTTTCTTT
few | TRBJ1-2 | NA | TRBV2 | CASSEAQRSTNYGYTF | TGTGCCAGCAGTGAAGCGCAAAGGTCTACTAACTATGGCTACACCTTC
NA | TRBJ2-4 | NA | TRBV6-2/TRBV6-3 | CASSQGTLIQYF | TGTGCCAGCAGCCAAGGGACTCTCATTCAGTACTTC
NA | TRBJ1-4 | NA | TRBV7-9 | CASSPRTGLEKLFF | TGTGCCAGCAGCCCTCGGACGGGGTTGGAAAAACTGTTTTTT
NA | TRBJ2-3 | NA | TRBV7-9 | CASSRGGIDTQYF | TGTGCCAGCAGCCGAGGGGGTATAGATACGCAGTATTTT
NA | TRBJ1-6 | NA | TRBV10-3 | CAISESSQGNSPLHF | TGTGCCATCAGTGAGTCGAGCCAGGGGAATTCACCCCTCCACTTT
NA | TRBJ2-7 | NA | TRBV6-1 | CASSEWDTNSYEQYF | TGTGCCAGCAGTGAGTGGGACACCAACTCCTACGAGCAGTACTTC
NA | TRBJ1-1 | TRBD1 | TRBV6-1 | CASSEQDRGQTEAFF | TGTGCCAGCAGTGAACAGGACAGGGGGCAGACTGAAGCTTTCTTT
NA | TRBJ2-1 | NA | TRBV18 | CASSPPAGDRQFF | TGTGCCAGCTCACCACCCGCAGGGGATCGGCAGTTCTTC
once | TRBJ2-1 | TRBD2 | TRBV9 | CASSPSWGAGMHNEQFF | TGTGCCAGCAGCCCCTCCTGGGGAGCGGGGATGCACAATGAGCAGTTCTTC
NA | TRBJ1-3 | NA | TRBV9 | CASSPENVLDGNTIYF | TGTGCCAGCAGCCCCGAGAACGTACTGGACGGTAACACCATATATTTT
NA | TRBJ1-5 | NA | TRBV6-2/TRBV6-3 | CASSYPGLAQHF | TGTGCCAGCAGTTACCCCGGTTTGGCCCAGCATTTT
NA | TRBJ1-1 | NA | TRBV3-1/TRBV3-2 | CASSQGQVLNTEAFF | TGTGCCAGCAGCCAAGGACAGGTATTGAACACTGAAGCTTTCTTT
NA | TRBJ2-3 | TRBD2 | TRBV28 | CASSFSRVLAGGTDTQYF | TGTGCCAGCAGTTTTTCCAGGGTACTAGCGGGAGGAACAGATACGCAGTATTTT
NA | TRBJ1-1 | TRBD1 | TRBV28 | CASSSLGGQGAKSSPNTEAFF | TGTGCCAGCAGCTCCCTGGGGGGACAGGGGGCCAAATCTTCCCCGAACACTGAAGCTTTCTTT
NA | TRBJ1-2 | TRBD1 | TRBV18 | CASSPLGQGEFYGYTF | TGTGCCAGCTCACCCCTGGGGCAGGGGGAGTTCTATGGCTACACCTTC
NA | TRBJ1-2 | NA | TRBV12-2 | CVTADSPSDYGYTF | TGTGTAACCGCGGACAGTCCGTCCGACTATGGCTACACCTTC
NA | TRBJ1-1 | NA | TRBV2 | CASSHGYTEAFF | TGTGCCAGCTCGCACGGATACACTGAAGCTTTCTTT
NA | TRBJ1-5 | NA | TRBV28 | CASSPARGNNQPQHF | TGTGCCAGCAGCCCTGCGAGGGGGAACAATCAGCCCCAGCATTTT
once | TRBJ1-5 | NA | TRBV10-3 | CATSTGTNQPQHF | TGTGCCACCTCCACAGGGACCAATCAGCCCCAGCATTTT
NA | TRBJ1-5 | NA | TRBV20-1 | CSASSGIGQPQHF | TGCAGTGCTAGTTCCGGGATAGGTCAGCCCCAGCATTTT
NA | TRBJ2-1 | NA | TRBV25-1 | CASSSIGAVGLNEQFF | TGTGCCAGCAGCTCCATTGGGGCGGTGGGCCTCAATGAGCAGTTCTTC
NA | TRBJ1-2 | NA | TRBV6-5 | CASQNAYYYGYTF | TGTGCCAGCCAGAACGCCTATTACTATGGCTACACCTTC
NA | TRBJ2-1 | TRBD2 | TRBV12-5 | CASGLDRGVAGRNEQFF | TGTGCTAGTGGTTTGGACCGGGGGGTAGCGGGAAGAAATGAGCAGTTCTTC
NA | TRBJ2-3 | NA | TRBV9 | CASSVDGTDTQYF | TGTGCCAGCAGCGTAGACGGCACAGATACGCAGTATTTT
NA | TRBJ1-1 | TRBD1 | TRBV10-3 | CAISARDRGNTEAFF | TGTGCCATCAGTGCCCGGGACAGGGGGAACACTGAAGCTTTCTTT
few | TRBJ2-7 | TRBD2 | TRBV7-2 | CASSRTSGSSYEQYF | TGTGCCAGCAGCCGGACTAGCGGGAGCTCCTACGAGCAGTACTTC
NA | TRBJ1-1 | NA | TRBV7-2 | CASSLVLGGNTEAFF | TGTGCCAGCAGCTTAGTCCTAGGTGGGAACACTGAAGCTTTCTTT